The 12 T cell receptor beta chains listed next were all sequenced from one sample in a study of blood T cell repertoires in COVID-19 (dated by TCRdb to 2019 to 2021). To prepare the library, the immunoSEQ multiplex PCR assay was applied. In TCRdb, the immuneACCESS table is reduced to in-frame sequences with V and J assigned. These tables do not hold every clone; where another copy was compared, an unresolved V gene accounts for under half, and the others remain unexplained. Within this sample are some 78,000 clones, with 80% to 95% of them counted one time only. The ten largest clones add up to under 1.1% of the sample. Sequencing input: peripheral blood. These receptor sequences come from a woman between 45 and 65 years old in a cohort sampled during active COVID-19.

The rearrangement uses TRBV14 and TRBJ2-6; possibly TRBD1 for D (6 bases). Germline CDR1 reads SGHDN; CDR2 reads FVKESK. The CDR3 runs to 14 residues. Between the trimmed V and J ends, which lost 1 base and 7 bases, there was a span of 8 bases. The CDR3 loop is CASSQGGTANVLTF. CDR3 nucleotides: TGTGCCAGCAGCCAAGGAGGGACAGCCAACGTCCTGACTTTC.

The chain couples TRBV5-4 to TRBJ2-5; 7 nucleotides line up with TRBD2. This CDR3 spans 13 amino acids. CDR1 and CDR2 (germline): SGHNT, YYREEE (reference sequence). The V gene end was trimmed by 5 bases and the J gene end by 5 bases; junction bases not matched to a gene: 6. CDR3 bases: TGTGCCAGCAGTTTTTGGGAGGGGGAGACCCAGTACTTC. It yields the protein CASSFWEGETQYF. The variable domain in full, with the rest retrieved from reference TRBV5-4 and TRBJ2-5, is ETGVTQSPTHLIKTRGQQVTLRCSSQSGHNTVSWYQQALGQGPQFIFQYYREEENGRGNFPPRFSGLQFPNYSSELNVNALELDDSALYLCASSFWEGETQYFGPGTRLLVL.

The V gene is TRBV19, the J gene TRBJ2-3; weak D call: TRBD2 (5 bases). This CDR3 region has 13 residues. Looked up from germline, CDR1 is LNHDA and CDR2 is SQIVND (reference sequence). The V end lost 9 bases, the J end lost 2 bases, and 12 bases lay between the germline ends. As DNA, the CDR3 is TGTGCCAGCCTACTACTAGTCACAGATACGCAGTATTTT. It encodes CASLLLVTDTQYF.

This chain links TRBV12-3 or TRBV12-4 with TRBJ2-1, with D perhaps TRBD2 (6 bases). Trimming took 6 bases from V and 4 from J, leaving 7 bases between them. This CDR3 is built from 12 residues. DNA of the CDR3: TGTGCCAGCAGCGGGGGTTACAATGAGCAGTTCTTC. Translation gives CASSGGYNEQFF.

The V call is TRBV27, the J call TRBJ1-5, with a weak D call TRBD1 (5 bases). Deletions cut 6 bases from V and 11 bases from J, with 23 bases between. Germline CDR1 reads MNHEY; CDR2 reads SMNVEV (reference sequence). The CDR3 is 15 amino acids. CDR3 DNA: TGTGCCAGCAGGCCCATGGATCGGCCGGGGGGAACCCAGCATTTT. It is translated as CASRPMDRPGGTQHF.

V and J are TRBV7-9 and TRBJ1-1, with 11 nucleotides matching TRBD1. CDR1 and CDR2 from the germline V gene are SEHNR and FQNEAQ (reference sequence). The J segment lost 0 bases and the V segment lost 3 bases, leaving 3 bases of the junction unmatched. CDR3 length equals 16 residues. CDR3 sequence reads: CASSLGQGDVNTEAFF. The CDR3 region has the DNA TGTGCCAGCAGCTTGGGACAGGGGGACGTGAACACTGAAGCTTTCTTT.

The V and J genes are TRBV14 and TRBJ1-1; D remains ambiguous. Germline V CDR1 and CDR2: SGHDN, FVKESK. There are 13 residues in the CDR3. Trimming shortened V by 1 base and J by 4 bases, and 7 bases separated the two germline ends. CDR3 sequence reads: CASSQGEGTEAFF. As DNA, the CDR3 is TGTGCCAGCAGCCAAGGTGAGGGCACTGAAGCTTTCTTT.

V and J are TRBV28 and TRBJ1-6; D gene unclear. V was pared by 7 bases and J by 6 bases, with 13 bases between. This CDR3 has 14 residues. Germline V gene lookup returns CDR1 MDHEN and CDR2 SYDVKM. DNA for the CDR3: TGTGCCAGCAAGGAGGGTCCTGGTAATTCACCCCTCCACTTT. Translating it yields CASKEGPGNSPLHF. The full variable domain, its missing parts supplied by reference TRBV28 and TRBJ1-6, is DVKVTQSSRYLVKRTGEKVFLECVQDMDHENMFWYRQDPGLGLRLIYFSYDVKMKEKGDIPEGYSVSREKKERFSLILESASTNQTSMYLCASKEGPGNSPLHFGNGTRLTVT.

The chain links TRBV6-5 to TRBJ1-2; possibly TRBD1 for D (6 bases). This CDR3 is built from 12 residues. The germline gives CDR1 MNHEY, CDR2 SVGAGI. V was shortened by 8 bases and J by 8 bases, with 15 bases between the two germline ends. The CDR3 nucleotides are TGTGCCAGCTTTCTCTACAGGGAGGGCTACACCTTC. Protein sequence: CASFLYREGYTF.

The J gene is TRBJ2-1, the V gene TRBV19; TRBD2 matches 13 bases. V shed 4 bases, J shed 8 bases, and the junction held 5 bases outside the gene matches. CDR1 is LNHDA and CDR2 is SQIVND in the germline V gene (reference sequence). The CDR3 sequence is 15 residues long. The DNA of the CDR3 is TGTGCCAGTAGTACTGGGACTAGCGGGATGGATGAGCAGTTCTTC. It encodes CASSTGTSGMDEQFF.

The CDR3 spells CASREVQGQPQHF. CDR3 sequence (DNA): TGTGCCAGCAGGGAGGTACAGGGTCAGCCCCAGCATTTT. V gene TRBV6-5 combines with J gene TRBJ1-5, with D possibly TRBD1 on 6 matching bases. This CDR3 spans 13 amino acids. The V and J ends lost 6 bases and 6 bases respectively, with 12 bases between them. Germline V gene data show CDR1 as MNHEY and CDR2 as SVGAGI.

CDR3 coding DNA: TGTGCCAGTAGTCCCCAGGGTACCACTGAAGCTTTCTTT. Translation gives CASSPQGTTEAFF. The chain links TRBV19 to TRBJ1-1, with D tentatively TRBD1 (5 bases). V lost 5 bases to trimming and J lost 4 bases, with 11 bases between them. Germline CDR1 LNHDA, CDR2 SQIVND (reference sequence). The CDR3 is 13 amino acids.